The rows below give T cell receptor beta chains drawn from one sample of a study of control samples from healthy donors and cancer patients. Clones were sequenced by immunoSEQ multiplex PCR, and TCRdb holds only the in-frame ones, with some missing. Among about 84,000 clones listed, roughly 88% were seen once. Sequencing was done on a sample of PBMCs. The receptors originated from a man between 60 and 75 years old with head and neck cancer. Both conserved end residues are part of each CDR3. Each record gives: V gene, J gene, D gene, clone size, CDR3 DNA, CDR3 protein. D genes are given only for firm matches. Some rows have no size entry. The others give once, few or many, or a class for an expanded clone.

v_call: TRBV2
j_call: TRBJ1-5
d_call: .
clone_size: .
cdr3_nt: TGTGCCAGCTGTGGGAGGCGGACAGACCACCAGCATTTT
cdr3_aa: CASCGRRTDHQHF

v_call: TRBV5-1
j_call: TRBJ1-2
d_call: .
clone_size: .
cdr3_nt: TGCGCCAGCAGCTTGGACGTCTATGGCTACACCTTC
cdr3_aa: CASSLDVYGYTF

v_call: TRBV5-1
j_call: TRBJ2-7
d_call: .
clone_size: .
cdr3_nt: TGCGCCAGCAGCTTCCAATACACTCAGACAGCGTACTACGAGCAGTACTTC
cdr3_aa: CASSFQYTQTAYYEQYF

v_call: TRBV6-2/TRBV6-3
j_call: TRBJ1-1
d_call: TRBD1
clone_size: .
cdr3_nt: TGTGCCAGCAGTTACTTTCAGGGGGCGGCGAACACTGAAGCTTTCTTT
cdr3_aa: CASSYFQGAANTEAFF

v_call: TRBV10-3
j_call: TRBJ1-1
d_call: .
clone_size: .
cdr3_nt: TGTGCCACCCGGGACTGGAACACTGAAGCTTTCTTT
cdr3_aa: CATRDWNTEAFF

v_call: TRBV27
j_call: TRBJ2-7
d_call: .
clone_size: .
cdr3_nt: TGTGCCAGCAGTTTATTCCTCGGCACGCCATACGAGCAGTACTTC
cdr3_aa: CASSLFLGTPYEQYF

v_call: TRBV19
j_call: TRBJ2-5
d_call: .
clone_size: .
cdr3_nt: TGTGCCAGTAGTATAGGGTCCTGGGGGGAGCTACCCGAGACCCAGTACTTC
cdr3_aa: CASSIGSWGELPETQYF

v_call: TRBV5-4
j_call: TRBJ2-7
d_call: .
clone_size: .
cdr3_nt: TGTGCCAGCAGCTTTGATTACTCGACGAGCTCCTACGAGCAGTACTTC
cdr3_aa: CASSFDYSTSSYEQYF

v_call: TRBV27
j_call: TRBJ2-1
d_call: .
clone_size: .
cdr3_nt: TGTGCCAGCAGTATTCGGACTCCCAATTCGAATGAGCAGTTCTTC
cdr3_aa: CASSIRTPNSNEQFF

v_call: TRBV6-6
j_call: TRBJ2-1
d_call: TRBD2
clone_size: .
cdr3_nt: TGTGCCAGCAGCGGGACTAGCTACAATGAGCAGTTCTTC
cdr3_aa: CASSGTSYNEQFF

v_call: TRBV10-3
j_call: TRBJ1-1
d_call: TRBD1
clone_size: .
cdr3_nt: TGTGCCATCAGTGAGTTCCGGGGACAGGCTCGCGTTGAAGCTTTCTTT
cdr3_aa: CAISEFRGQARVEAFF

v_call: TRBV12-3/TRBV12-4
j_call: TRBJ2-2
d_call: .
clone_size: .
cdr3_nt: TGTGCCAGCAGTATTACTAGCTCCGGGGAGCTGTTTTTT
cdr3_aa: CASSITSSGELFF

v_call: TRBV11-2
j_call: TRBJ2-7
d_call: .
clone_size: .
cdr3_nt: TGTGCCAGCAGCTCCTCCCACGGGAACGAGCAGTACTTC
cdr3_aa: CASSSSHGNEQYF

v_call: TRBV7-6
j_call: TRBJ2-1
d_call: TRBD2
clone_size: .
cdr3_nt: TGTGCCAGCAGCTCCCGCTGGGGCGGGAGCTCTCCCTACAATGAGCAGTTCTTC
cdr3_aa: CASSSRWGGSSPYNEQFF

v_call: TRBV6-5
j_call: TRBJ2-5
d_call: TRBD2
clone_size: .
cdr3_nt: TGTGCCAGCAGTCGGACTAGCAGACTCCAAGAGACCCAGTACTTC
cdr3_aa: CASSRTSRLQETQYF

v_call: TRBV28
j_call: TRBJ2-2
d_call: .
clone_size: few
cdr3_nt: TGTGCCAGCAGTTTCGGGGCCTTTTTAAGCCCGAACACCGGGGAGCTGTTTTTT
cdr3_aa: CASSFGAFLSPNTGELFF

v_call: TRBV19
j_call: TRBJ1-4
d_call: TRBD1
clone_size: .
cdr3_nt: TGTGCCAGTAGTCCCCGGACAGGAGATAATGAAAAACTGTTTTTT
cdr3_aa: CASSPRTGDNEKLFF

v_call: TRBV5-8
j_call: TRBJ2-3
d_call: .
clone_size: .
cdr3_nt: TGTGCCAGCAGCTTGGTGGGCCAGGGTGGAACTTATCGCACAGATACGCAGTATTTT
cdr3_aa: CASSLVGQGGTYRTDTQYF

v_call: TRBV7-9
j_call: TRBJ2-6
d_call: .
clone_size: .
cdr3_nt: TGTGCCAGCAGCCCGCTGCCCTGGGGCTCTGGGGCCAACGTCCTGACTTTC
cdr3_aa: CASSPLPWGSGANVLTF

v_call: TRBV12-3/TRBV12-4
j_call: TRBJ1-1
d_call: .
clone_size: .
cdr3_nt: TGTGCCAGCACCAACAGGGCGGAGACTGAAGCTTTCTTT
cdr3_aa: CASTNRAETEAFF

v_call: TRBV5-1
j_call: TRBJ2-1
d_call: .
clone_size: .
cdr3_nt: TGCGCCAGCAGCTTGGTGGTCAATGAGCAGTTCTTC
cdr3_aa: CASSLVVNEQFF

v_call: TRBV5-1
j_call: TRBJ1-3
d_call: .
clone_size: .
cdr3_nt: TGCGCCAGCAGCTTGGCAGGGACCGCTGGAAACACCATATATTTT
cdr3_aa: CASSLAGTAGNTIYF

v_call: TRBV18
j_call: TRBJ2-5
d_call: TRBD1
clone_size: .
cdr3_nt: TGTGCCAGCTCACCAGTGACAGGGTGGCAAGAGACCCAGTACTTC
cdr3_aa: CASSPVTGWQETQYF

v_call: TRBV6-5
j_call: TRBJ2-7
d_call: .
clone_size: .
cdr3_nt: TGTGCCAGCAGTTACTCGACAGGGACTTACGAGCAGTACTTC
cdr3_aa: CASSYSTGTYEQYF

v_call: TRBV20-1
j_call: TRBJ2-3
d_call: TRBD2
clone_size: .
cdr3_nt: TGCAGTGCTAGTCGCGGGAGTGATTCAGATACGCAGTATTTT
cdr3_aa: CSASRGSDSDTQYF

v_call: TRBV5-4
j_call: TRBJ2-1
d_call: TRBD2
clone_size: once
cdr3_nt: TGTGCCAGCAGCTTATCGGGGACTAGCGGCAATGAGCAGTTCTTC
cdr3_aa: CASSLSGTSGNEQFF

v_call: TRBV19
j_call: TRBJ1-5
d_call: .
clone_size: once
cdr3_nt: TGTGCCAGAGCTCCAGAGGGGTCGAATCAGCCCCAGCATTTT
cdr3_aa: CARAPEGSNQPQHF

v_call: TRBV5-1
j_call: TRBJ2-7
d_call: TRBD2
clone_size: .
cdr3_nt: TGCGCCAGCAGCTTTGGGACTAGCAACCGCTACGAGCAGTACTTC
cdr3_aa: CASSFGTSNRYEQYF

v_call: TRBV11-2
j_call: TRBJ2-5
d_call: TRBD2
clone_size: .
cdr3_nt: TGTGCCAGCAGCTTATATCTCGTGCGGGGGTACCAAGAGACCCAGTACTTC
cdr3_aa: CASSLYLVRGYQETQYF

v_call: TRBV2
j_call: TRBJ1-5
d_call: .
clone_size: .
cdr3_nt: TGTGCCAGCAGTGGCGGCAGCCCCAATCAGCCCCAGCATTTT
cdr3_aa: CASSGGSPNQPQHF

v_call: TRBV3-1/TRBV3-2
j_call: TRBJ2-1
d_call: TRBD2
clone_size: once
cdr3_nt: TGTGCCAGCAGCCCTTGGCGGGAGGGGGGGGATGAGCAGTTCTTC
cdr3_aa: CASSPWREGGDEQFF

v_call: TRBV27
j_call: TRBJ2-7
d_call: .
clone_size: .
cdr3_nt: TGTGCCAGCAGTCCTAGGACGGGTTCCTTATACGAGCAGTACTTC
cdr3_aa: CASSPRTGSLYEQYF

v_call: TRBV7-9
j_call: TRBJ2-3
d_call: .
clone_size: .
cdr3_nt: TGTGCCAGCAACTCAAAACAGGGATACACGCAGTATTTT
cdr3_aa: CASNSKQGYTQYF

v_call: TRBV5-1
j_call: TRBJ1-3
d_call: .
clone_size: .
cdr3_nt: TGCGCCAGCAGCTTGGCCCCGGGTATAGGAAACACCATATATTTT
cdr3_aa: CASSLAPGIGNTIYF

v_call: TRBV4-1
j_call: TRBJ2-4
d_call: .
clone_size: .
cdr3_nt: TGCGCCAGCAGCCAAGGCCCGGGGGCAATGAACATTCAGTACTTC
cdr3_aa: CASSQGPGAMNIQYF

v_call: TRBV30
j_call: TRBJ1-3
d_call: .
clone_size: .
cdr3_nt: TGTGCCTGGAGCCCCGGACGGAGCTCTGGAAACACCATATATTTT
cdr3_aa: CAWSPGRSSGNTIYF

v_call: TRBV28
j_call: TRBJ2-7
d_call: TRBD1
clone_size: .
cdr3_nt: TGTGCCAGCAGCCGACAGGGGGAGGTCTACGAGCAGTACTTC
cdr3_aa: CASSRQGEVYEQYF

v_call: TRBV28
j_call: TRBJ1-4
d_call: .
clone_size: .
cdr3_nt: TGTGCCAGCAGAAAACAGGGATGGACTAATGAAAAACTGTTTTTT
cdr3_aa: CASRKQGWTNEKLFF

v_call: TRBV4-1
j_call: TRBJ2-1
d_call: TRBD2
clone_size: .
cdr3_nt: TGCGCCAGCAGCCAAGAAGGTGGCGGGAGGGTCTACAATGAGCAGTTCTTC
cdr3_aa: CASSQEGGGRVYNEQFF

v_call: TRBV19
j_call: TRBJ2-7
d_call: .
clone_size: .
cdr3_nt: TGTGCCAGTAGTATGTACGGGGCCCACGAGCAGTACTTC
cdr3_aa: CASSMYGAHEQYF

v_call: TRBV13
j_call: TRBJ1-5
d_call: .
clone_size: .
cdr3_nt: TGTGCCAGCACCTTGCGGGGGCATCAGCCCCAGCATTTT
cdr3_aa: CASTLRGHQPQHF

v_call: TRBV6-5
j_call: TRBJ2-3
d_call: TRBD2
clone_size: .
cdr3_nt: TGTGCCAGCAGTTACTACGCGGGAGAAGCAGATACGCAGTATTTT
cdr3_aa: CASSYYAGEADTQYF

v_call: TRBV7-2
j_call: TRBJ2-5
d_call: .
clone_size: .
cdr3_nt: TGTGCCAGCAGCTTAGTTCAAGAGACCCAGTACTTC
cdr3_aa: CASSLVQETQYF

v_call: TRBV9
j_call: TRBJ2-1
d_call: TRBD2
clone_size: .
cdr3_nt: TGTGCCAGCAGCGTAGCGGGCGGGAGGGCCAATGAGCAGTTCTTC
cdr3_aa: CASSVAGGRANEQFF